This T cell receptor (beta chain) comes out of a study of T cells in Graves' hyperthyroidism and ophthalmopathy. This clonotype was observed at least ten times. Its antigen is still unknown. Overall study findings and caveats: Most thyroid clonotypes expanded above 0.001 were also detected in blood.

Germline V lookup: CDR1 SGHTA, CDR2 FQGNSA. The trim removed 1 base at V and 8 bases at J, leaving 10 bases unmatched. This CDR3 has 16 residues. What was amplified from RNA transcripts were TCR beta CDR3 regions. TCR CDR3 regions were first amplified by RT-PCR with HTBI primers. MiXCR, applied by TCRdb to the multiplex PCR reads, yields one record per CDR3 protein. Here the sample spans roughly 500,000 distinct CDR3 sequences, over 11% being singletons. The sample taken for sequencing was blood. The TCR sequence derives from a woman in her thirties with Graves' hyperthyroidism that later progressed to Graves' ophthalmopathy. The genes are TRBV7-2 and TRBJ2-1; 8 bases fit TRBD2. CDR3 amino acids: CASSLVGGRRAHEQFF. The CDR3 DNA reads TGTGCCAGCAGCTTAGTTGGCGGGAGGAGGGCCCATGAGCAGTTCTTC.